This T cell receptor (beta chain) appears in the sequencing data of a study of vaccination effects on CD4 cells after COVID-19. Study-level points and caveats: Relatively few convalescent patients took part in the study, which had no early post-infection timepoints. Only 1 of 255 vaccine-induced clones from healthy vaccinees cross-reacted with common cold coronaviruses.

About this clone itself: What it binds is unknown.

Viral peptide pools were used in the ViraFEST assay to expand antigen-specific CD4+ T cells, and sequencing came afterward. The authors isolated CD4+ T cells after ten to eleven days of culture. This table comes from immunoSEQ multiplex PCR, and its TCRdb copy is limited to in-frame clones, with some not included. The sample shows tens of thousands of clones, over 75% of them seen only once. The CDR3 loop spans 12 amino acids. Trimming stripped 6 bases from V and 0 bases from J, with 5 bases between. Germline CDR1 and CDR2: MNHEY and SVGAGI. The source is a human donor who received a COVID-19 vaccine. The chain joins TRBV6-5 to TRBJ1-2, with a weak D call TRBD1 (5 bases). The sample was CD4+ T cells from PBMCs cultured with HCoV-229E spike peptides, taken before COVID-19 vaccination. The CDR3 region has the DNA TGTGCCAGCAGGACAGCTAACTATGGCTACACCTTC. Protein sequence: CASRTANYGYTF.